The next 25 T cell receptor beta chains were all read from a single sample in a study of human T cells and chemical hapten exposure. Time point denoted: patch test 1, 2 weeks after DPC sensitization. Treatment here: therapeutic diphenylcyclopropenone sensitization with weekly scalp DPC. TCRdb fed the RACE reads into MiXCR, producing one record per CDR3 protein. The top ten hold 1.5% to 1.9% of the sample, which has tens of thousands of distinct CDR3 sequences, around 7% seen once. This specimen was whole blood, taken in connection with sensitization to the hapten diphenylcyclopropenone (DPC). These receptors were collected from a woman aged 30 to 39 with alopecia areata. Some clones in this sample may be carry-over from other donors' samples.

Many counts were recorded for this clonotype. J is TRBJ2-1 and V is TRBV7-9; 8 bases map to TRBD2. V lost 4 bases, J lost 9 bases, and 8 bases stayed unmatched. Germline CDR1 SEHNR, CDR2 FQNEAQ (reference sequence). The CDR3 runs to 14 residues. The CDR3 coding sequence is TGTGCCAGCAGCTCCCACCGGGCGGGGGGTGAGCAGTTCTTC. Translating it yields CASSSHRAGGEQFF.

The chain combines TRBV2 with TRBJ1-2; the match to TRBD1 covers 11 bases. CDR3 size: 15 residues. J gave up 6 bases and V 5 bases, and 8 bases lay outside the gene matches. Per the germline V gene, CDR1 is SNHLY and CDR2 is FYNNEI. The CDR3 nucleotides read TGTGCCAGCAGTCGGACAGGGGGCGAATTGGATGGCTACACCTTC. This translates into CASSRTGGELDGYTF.

The chain is built from TRBV18 and TRBJ1-5; tentatively, D is TRBD1 (5 bases). This CDR3 region has 14 residues. Germline CDR1 is KGHSH and CDR2 is LQKENI. The germline V and J ends were trimmed by 2 bases and 4 bases, with 9 bases remaining between them. DNA for the CDR3: TGTGCCAGCTCACCAGGGGGGGGGAATCAGCCCCAGCATTTT. Amino acid sequence: CASSPGGGNQPQHF.

This clonotype was recorded a few times. V gene TRBV10-3 combines with J gene TRBJ1-1; D ambiguous. The CDR3 is 13 amino acids. CDR1 is ENHRY, CDR2 SYGVKD, per germline. Trimming cost V 6 bases and J 7 bases, with 15 bases left between them. The CDR3 loop reads CAISPGGSDEAFF. The CDR3 nucleotides are TGTGCCATCAGCCCCGGAGGGTCTGATGAAGCTTTCTTT.

This clonotype was counted many times. The V gene is TRBV5-4, the J gene TRBJ2-1; D possibly corresponds to TRBD1 (6 bases). V was trimmed by 0 bases and J by 0 bases, leaving 10 bases between them. CDR1 and CDR2 from the germline V gene are SGHNT and YYREEE (reference sequence). The CDR3 is 16 amino acids. The CDR3 sequence is CASSLDRASSYNEQFF. As DNA, the CDR3 is TGTGCCAGCAGCTTGGACAGGGCTAGCTCCTACAATGAGCAGTTCTTC. The whole variable domain, filled in from reference TRBV5-4 and TRBJ2-1, reads ETGVTQSPTHLIKTRGQQVTLRCSSQSGHNTVSWYQQALGQGPQFIFQYYREEENGRGNFPPRFSGLQFPNYSSELNVNALELDDSALYLCASSLDRASSYNEQFFGPGTRLTVL.

V gene TRBV5-6 combines with J gene TRBJ2-5; D unclear. CDR3 length: 12 residues. V dropped 4 bases and J dropped 4 bases, with 8 bases sitting between them. Germline V gene sequence: CDR1 SGHDT, CDR2 YYEEEE. For the CDR3, the DNA is TGTGCCAGCAGCCAACCCGGAGAGACCCAGTACTTC. Encoded protein: CASSQPGETQYF.

This clonotype was seen repeatedly, ten times or more. This chain connects TRBV11-2 to TRBJ2-2; D is tentatively TRBD1 or TRBD2 (6 bases each). CDR3 length: 15 residues. The V end lost 2 bases, the J end lost 6 bases, and 13 bases lay between the germline ends. The germline V gene has CDR1 SGHAT and CDR2 FQNNGV. The CDR3 bases are TGTGCCAGCAGCTTAAGGGGGGCTCACGCCGGGGAGCTGTTTTTT. Translating it yields CASSLRGAHAGELFF.

The rearrangement uses TRBV12-3 or TRBV12-4 and TRBJ1-1; maybe TRBD1 (5 bases). This CDR3 comprises 13 residues. Trimming stripped 8 bases from V and 9 bases from J, with 19 bases between. The CDR3 region has the DNA TGTGCCAGCCTCCCCTCCATGGCAGGGCAAGCTTTCTTT. Translating gives CASLPSMAGQAFF.

This clonotype was counted ten times or more. The CDR3 protein is CASTTRTQPQHF. CDR3 in DNA: TGTGCCAGCACCACAAGGACTCAGCCCCAGCATTTT. The rearrangement links TRBV6-6 to TRBJ1-5; D remains unclear. The germline V gene has CDR1 MNHNY and CDR2 SVGAGI (reference sequence). The CDR3 has 12 residues. V lost 7 bases and J lost 6, with 10 bases in between.

The chain is built from TRBV30 and TRBJ1-5, with a weak D call TRBD1 (5 bases). Per germline, CDR1 GTSNPN and CDR2 SVGIG (reference sequence). The CDR3 spans 17 residues. V was trimmed by 3 bases and J by 0 bases, leaving 18 bases between them. The CDR3 coding sequence is TGTGCCTGGAGCCCACCGACTTGGGACCATAGCAATCAGCCCCAGCATTTT. Its translation is CAWSPPTWDHSNQPQHF.

The chain joins TRBV10-3 to TRBJ1-1; TRBD1 might be the D (6 bases). V shed 5 bases and J shed 1 base, with 8 bases lying between them. The germline CDR1 and CDR2 sequences are ENHRY and SYGVKD. The CDR3 is 13 residues long. The CDR3 sequence is CAISQGSNTEAFF. CDR3 coding DNA: TGTGCCATCAGTCAGGGGTCGAACACTGAAGCTTTCTTT.

The sample holds many counts of this clonotype. CDR3 DNA: TGCGCCAGCAGCCCTGAACCAGGGGGGCAAGAGACCCAGTACTTC. Its translation: CASSPEPGGQETQYF. This rearrangement joins TRBV5-1 to TRBJ2-5, with TRBD1 as a possible D gene (7 bases). Germline V CDR1 and CDR2: SGHRS, YFSETQ. The CDR3 is 15 amino acids. The V end was cut by 4 bases, the J end by 2 bases, with 15 bases between.

This clonotype was recorded at least ten times. This chain joins TRBV7-9 and TRBJ1-1, with TRBD1 as a possible D gene (5 bases). Germline CDR1 and CDR2: SEHNR and FQNEAQ (reference sequence). This CDR3 is 15 amino acids long. V was clipped by 1 base and J by 2 bases, with 11 bases between them. The CDR3 nucleotides are TGTGCCAGCAGCTTAGAAAACAGGCTTAACACTGAAGCTTTCTTT. It is translated as CASSLENRLNTEAFF. Full variable domain (rest looked up from reference TRBV7-9 and TRBJ1-1): DTGVSQNPRHKITKRGQNVTFRCDPISEHNRLYWYRQTLGQGPEFLTYFQNEAQLEKSRLLSDRFSAERPKGSFSTLEIQRTEQGDSAMYLCASSLENRLNTEAFFGQGTRLTVV.

The chain employs TRBV4-2 and TRBJ1-4; TRBD1 agrees at 10 bases. V shed 1 base, J shed 6 bases, and the junction held 8 bases outside the gene matches. This CDR3 comprises 17 residues. Germline CDR1 reads LGHNA; CDR2 reads YNFKEQ. The CDR3 region has the DNA TGTGCCAGCAGCCAAGGGGACAGGGGCCGTGGGTATGAAAAACTGTTTTTT. This sequence encodes CASSQGDRGRGYEKLFF.

J is TRBJ2-2 and V is TRBV7-3; D is unclear. Germline-derived CDR1 and CDR2 are SGHTA and FQGTGA. The length of the CDR3 is 14 residues. The germline V and J ends were trimmed by 5 bases and 2 bases, with 9 bases remaining between them. The CDR3 region is CASSPYINTGELFF. The CDR3 DNA is TGTGCCAGCAGCCCTTATATAAACACCGGGGAGCTGTTTTTT.

The chain recombines TRBV18 with TRBJ2-1, with D perhaps TRBD1 or TRBD2 (5 bases each). The CDR3 is made up of 15 amino acids. The V gene lost 1 base and the J gene lost 2 bases, with 9 bases spanning the gap. The germline V gene has CDR1 KGHSH and CDR2 LQKENI. This chain's CDR3 is CASSPLQGPYNEQFF. In nucleotides, the CDR3 is TGTGCCAGCTCACCACTCCAGGGACCCTACAATGAGCAGTTCTTC.

This clonotype was seen a few times. The rearrangement links TRBV19 to TRBJ1-5; D ambiguous. Germline V gene lookup returns CDR1 LNHDA and CDR2 SQIVND (reference sequence). The CDR3 covers 15 residues. Trimming took 3 bases from V and 6 from J, leaving 15 bases between them. The CDR3 coding sequence is TGTGCCAGTAGTATTCGCCAGTCCGTCAGTCAGCCCCAGCATTTT. Translated, it gives CASSIRQSVSQPQHF.

At least ten counts were recorded for this clonotype. The chain joins TRBV12-3 or TRBV12-4 to TRBJ2-7; 10 nucleotides line up with TRBD1. There are 13 residues in the CDR3. Trimming took 6 bases from V and 5 from J; bases not matched to a gene: 4. Here the CDR3 DNA reads TGTGCCAGCAGAGGGACAGGGGTCGACGAGCAGTACTTC. It codes for CASRGTGVDEQYF.

As for this clonotype: A much larger clone differs from this one at a single base, so this may be a read error. The chain employs TRBV6-5 and TRBJ2-5; possible D gene TRBD2, 6 bases. Germline V gene data show CDR1 as MNHEY and CDR2 as SVGAGI. The CDR3 has 15 amino acids. Trimming removed 6 bases from V and 5 bases from J, with 19 bases in between. CDR3 DNA sequence: TGTGCCAGCAGCCGCGGGACTGTGGTTTGGGAGACCCAGTACTTC. Translating it yields CASSRGTVVWETQYF.

This clonotype was picked up a small number of times. V gene TRBV29-1 combines with J gene TRBJ2-7, with 9 bases matching TRBD1. The junction had 7 bases not matched to a gene; V was cut back by 6 bases and J by 1 base. CDR1 and CDR2 (germline): SQVTM, ANQGSEA. This CDR3 has 14 amino acids. The DNA for the CDR3 is TGCAGCGTCGTTACCGGGACAGGGTCCTACGAGCAGTACTTC. Protein: CSVVTGTGSYEQYF.

Comments on this clonotype: Given a much more abundant clone one base away, this may be a read error. J is TRBJ2-3 and V is TRBV3-1, with 12 bases that match TRBD2. The V gene's germline CDR1 is LGHDT and CDR2 YNNKEL (reference sequence). This CDR3 is 17 amino acids long. CDR3 in amino acids: CASSHTGLAGTTQTRYF. CDR3 in DNA: TGTGCCAGCAGCCACACCGGACTAGCGGGGACCACCCAGACGCGGTATTTT.

This clonotype was observed a handful of times. The J gene is TRBJ2-3, the V gene TRBV7-2; TRBD2 matches at 11 bases. Germline CDR1 and CDR2: SGHTA and FQGNSA. V shed 7 bases and J 6 bases; nucleotides not matched to a gene: 15. The CDR3 runs 17 residues. The CDR3 DNA reads as TGTGCCAGCACGAGAGGACTAGCGGGCCTCTTGGGGGATACGCAGTATTTT. This gives the protein CASTRGLAGLLGDTQYF.

This clonotype was recorded many times. The chain recombines TRBV7-6 with TRBJ2-5; D call uncertain. Deletions cut 5 bases from V and 4 bases from J, with 14 bases between. CDR3 length: 14 residues. Germline V gene lookup returns CDR1 SGHVS and CDR2 FNYEAQ. CDR3 amino acids: CASSRDTVRETQYF. The CDR3 nucleotides read TGTGCCAGCAGCCGCGACACAGTCAGAGAGACCCAGTACTTC.

This clonotype has only a few counts. The rearrangement joins TRBV13 to TRBJ2-3, with TRBD2 matching over 7 bases. This CDR3 contains 16 residues. Germline trimming cut 2 bases from V and 4 bases from J; bases unmatched to any gene: 9. Germline assignment: CDR1 PRHDT and CDR2 FYEKMQ (reference sequence). The CDR3 reads CASSLKTSLEADTQYF. The DNA for the CDR3 is TGTGCCAGCAGCTTAAAGACTAGCTTAGAAGCAGATACGCAGTATTTT.

This clonotype appeared a few times. The chain links TRBV19 to TRBJ2-2; possibly TRBD1 for D (6 bases). CDR1 LNHDA and CDR2 SQIVND come from the germline V gene (reference sequence). The length of the CDR3 is 13 residues. Trimming removed 8 bases at V and 2 bases at J, with 9 bases between. CDR3 sequence: CASQGINTGELFF. For the CDR3, the DNA is TGTGCCAGTCAGGGGATCAACACCGGGGAGCTGTTTTTT.